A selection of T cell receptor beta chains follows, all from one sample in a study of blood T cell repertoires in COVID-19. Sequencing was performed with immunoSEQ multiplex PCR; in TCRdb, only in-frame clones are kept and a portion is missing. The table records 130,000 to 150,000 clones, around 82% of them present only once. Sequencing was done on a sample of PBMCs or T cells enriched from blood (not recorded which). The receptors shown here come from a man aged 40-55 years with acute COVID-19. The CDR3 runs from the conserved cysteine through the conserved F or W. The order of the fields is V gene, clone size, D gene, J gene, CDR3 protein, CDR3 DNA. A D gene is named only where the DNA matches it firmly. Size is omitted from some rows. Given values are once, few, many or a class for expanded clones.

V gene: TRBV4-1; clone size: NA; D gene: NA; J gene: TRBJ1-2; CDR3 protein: CASSDRIANYGYTF; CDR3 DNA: TGCGCCAGCAGCGACAGAATAGCTAACTATGGCTACACCTTC
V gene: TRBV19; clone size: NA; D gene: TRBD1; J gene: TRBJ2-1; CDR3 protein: CASSPWTGVSYNEQFF; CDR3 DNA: TGTGCCAGTAGCCCTTGGACAGGGGTCTCCTACAATGAGCAGTTCTTC
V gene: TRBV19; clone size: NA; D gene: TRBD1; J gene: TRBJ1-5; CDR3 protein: CASYMQGAGQPQHF; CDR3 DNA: TGTGCCAGTTACATGCAGGGGGCTGGTCAGCCCCAGCATTTT
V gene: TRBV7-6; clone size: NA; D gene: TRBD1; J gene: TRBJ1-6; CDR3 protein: CASSIRDRVSPLHF; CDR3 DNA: TGTGCCAGCAGCATCCGGGACAGGGTTTCACCCCTCCACTTT
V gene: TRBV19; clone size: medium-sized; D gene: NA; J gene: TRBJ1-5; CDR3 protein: CASSPRPSRGASQPQHF; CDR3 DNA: TGTGCCAGTAGTCCCCGTCCTTCCAGGGGAGCGAGTCAGCCCCAGCATTTT
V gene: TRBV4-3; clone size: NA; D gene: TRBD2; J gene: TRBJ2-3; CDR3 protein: CASSQYVGLAGKTDTQYF; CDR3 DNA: TGCGCCAGCAGCCAATACGTCGGACTAGCGGGAAAGACAGATACGCAGTATTTT
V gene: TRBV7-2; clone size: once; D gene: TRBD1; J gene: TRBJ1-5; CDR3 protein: CASSEQGGNQPQHF; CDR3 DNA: TGTGCCAGCAGCGAACAGGGGGGCAATCAGCCCCAGCATTTT
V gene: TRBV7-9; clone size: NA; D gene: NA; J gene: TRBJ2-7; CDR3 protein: CASSLDSAYEQYF; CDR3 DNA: TGTGCCAGCAGCCTGGACTCGGCCTACGAGCAGTACTTC
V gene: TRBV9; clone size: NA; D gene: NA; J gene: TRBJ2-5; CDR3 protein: CASSDRGSTGETQYF; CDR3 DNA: TGTGCCAGCAGCGATAGGGGGTCGACCGGAGAGACCCAGTACTTC
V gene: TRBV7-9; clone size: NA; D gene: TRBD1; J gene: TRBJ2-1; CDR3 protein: CASSLETGGQFF; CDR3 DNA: TGTGCCAGCAGCTTGGAGACAGGGGGGCAGTTCTTC
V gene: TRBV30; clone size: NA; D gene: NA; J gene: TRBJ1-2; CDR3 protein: CAWSGAGWDGYTF; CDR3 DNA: TGTGCCTGGAGTGGGGCGGGGTGGGATGGCTACACCTTC
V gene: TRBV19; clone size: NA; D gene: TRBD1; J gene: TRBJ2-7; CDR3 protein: CASSPGDRVYEQYF; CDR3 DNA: TGTGCCAGTAGTCCGGGGGACAGGGTCTACGAGCAGTACTTC
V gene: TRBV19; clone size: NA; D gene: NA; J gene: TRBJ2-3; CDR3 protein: CASSAPGLRTDTQYF; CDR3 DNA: TGTGCCAGTAGTGCCCCGGGACTCCGCACAGATACGCAGTATTTT
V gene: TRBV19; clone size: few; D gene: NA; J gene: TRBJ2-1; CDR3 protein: CASSIRRGGLDEQFF; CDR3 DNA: TGTGCCAGTAGTATAAGGAGGGGAGGCCTCGATGAGCAGTTCTTC
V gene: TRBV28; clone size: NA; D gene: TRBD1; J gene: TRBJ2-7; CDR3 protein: CASLDRDTYEQYF; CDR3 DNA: TGTGCCAGTCTGGACAGGGATACCTACGAGCAGTACTTC
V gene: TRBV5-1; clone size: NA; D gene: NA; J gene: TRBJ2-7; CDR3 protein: CASSFQGLWEQYF; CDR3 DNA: TGCGCCAGCAGCTTCCAGGGCCTTTGGGAGCAGTACTTC
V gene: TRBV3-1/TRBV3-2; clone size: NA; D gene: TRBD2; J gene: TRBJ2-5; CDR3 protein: CASSQVGSGERETQYF; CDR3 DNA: TGTGCCAGCAGCCAAGTGGGTAGCGGGGAAAGGGAGACCCAGTACTTC